The rows below give T cell receptor beta chains drawn from one sample of a study of OX40 agonist ivuxolimab in advanced cancers. Data came from immunoSEQ multiplex PCR; TCRdb stores just in-frame clones and leaves some out. The top ten clones hold 0.55% to 0.8% of a sample with 64,000 or so clones, roughly 80% of them seen once. The specimen comprised CD4+ or CD8+ T cells sorted from blood, sampled in a trial of the OX40 agonist ivuxolimab. The receptors were gathered from an adult with an advanced solid tumor such as melanoma, head and neck, liver or kidney cancer. CDR3s include the opening cysteine and the closing phenylalanine or tryptophan.

V: TRBV5-1
J: TRBJ2-5
CDR3: CASSPSSGQETQYF

V: TRBV27
J: TRBJ2-5
CDR3: CASSPTSVETQYF

V: TRBV4-1
J: TRBJ2-1
CDR3: CASSQIAGGLNEQFF

V: TRBV7-8
J: TRBJ2-7
CDR3: CASSLGGSGRSQSYEQYF

V: TRBV2
J: TRBJ1-6
CDR3: CASSWTGHNSPLHF

V: TRBV18
J: TRBJ2-7
CDR3: CASSPPGDSYEQYF

V: TRBV5-1
J: TRBJ2-7
CDR3: CASSPRISGSGGEQYF

V: TRBV2
J: TRBJ2-3
CDR3: CASSTAGYTQYF

V: TRBV2
J: TRBJ1-2
CDR3: CASSESHYGYTF

V: TRBV5-1
J: TRBJ2-5
CDR3: CASSLGTSQETQYF

V: TRBV19
J: TRBJ1-1
CDR3: CASSIVGVNTEAFF

V: TRBV18
J: TRBJ2-3
CDR3: CASSPTGAGTDTQYF

V: TRBV6-5
J: TRBJ2-1
CDR3: CASRQRGSYNEQFF

V: TRBV9
J: TRBJ1-2
CDR3: CASSPGRPDYGYTF

V: TRBV5-1
J: TRBJ2-2
CDR3: CASSSPWGGGELFF

V: TRBV19
J: TRBJ1-1
CDR3: CASSIKVNTEAFF

V: TRBV7-9
J: TRBJ1-5
CDR3: CASSTSGNQPQHF

V: TRBV25-1
J: TRBJ2-7
CDR3: CASSDPQGAGEQYF

V: TRBV5-1
J: TRBJ1-6
CDR3: CASSFLQGGNSPLHF

V: TRBV15
J: TRBJ2-3
CDR3: CATSSGLITDTQYF

V: TRBV18
J: TRBJ2-1
CDR3: CASSPTGFRDNEQFF

V: TRBV4-1
J: TRBJ2-7
CDR3: CASSSLQGRDEQYF

V: TRBV5-1
J: TRBJ2-1
CDR3: CASSPGTRLNEQFF

V: TRBV4-2
J: TRBJ2-2
CDR3: CASSQGGLAILTGELFF

V: TRBV30
J: TRBJ1-2
CDR3: CAWSVPGPNYGYTF